The present T cell receptor beta chain was sequenced within a study of cytomegalovirus exposure and HLA in healthy donors. Overall study: Inside one of the first data releases sat some 93 million unique TCRs taken from HLA-typed donors.

The CDR3 sequence is 15 residues long. Trimming removed 0 bases from V and 7 bases from J, with 16 bases in between. Germline CDR1 and CDR2: SGHRS and YFSETQ. Use of 60 Vbeta and 13 Jbeta primers characterized the PCR. Profiling relied on immunoSEQ multiplex PCR, and the TCRdb table lists in-frame clones only, not all of them. The sample lists 80,000 or so clones, 10% occurring once. This clone was counted between two and nine times. The source material was PBMCs. The receptor's source is a man in his 60s in good health and CMV-seropositive. The J gene is TRBJ1-2, the V gene TRBV5-1, with unresolved D. The CDR3 DNA reads TGCGCCAGCAGCTTGGCCCTGGATGACGCGGGTGGCTACACCTTC. It specifies CASSLALDDAGGYTF.